The 5 T cell receptor beta chains given below trace back to one sample, sequenced in a study of sequential checkpoint blockade in melanoma. Some clones are missing from TCRdb's copy, which holds only in-frame ones; the method was immunoSEQ multiplex PCR. The sample lists 35,000 to 45,000 clones, about 83% occurring once. Treatment defined: randomized to nivolumab then ipilimumab (arm A) or the reverse (arm B). Sequenced here: CD8+ T cells sorted from blood (inferred from file names), sampled from a patient given nivolumab and ipilimumab in sequence. These TCRs come from a human donor with melanoma.

This clone was found once. The chain has TRBV19 and TRBJ2-1, with TRBD2 matching 15 bases. Germline lookup yields CDR1 LNHDA and CDR2 SQIVND (reference sequence). Losses at the gene ends were 5 bases for V and 0 bases for J; bases not matched to a gene: 8. There are 19 residues in the CDR3. CDR3 protein: CASSGGTSGRPSSYNEQFF. DNA of the CDR3: TGTGCCAGTAGTGGAGGGACTAGCGGGAGGCCTAGCTCCTACAATGAGCAGTTCTTC. Based on the CDR3 plus reference TRBV19 and TRBJ2-1, the full variable domain is DGGITQSPKYLFRKEGQNVTLSCEQNLNHDAMYWYRQDPGQGLRLIYYSQIVNDFQKGDIAEGYSVSREKKESFPLTVTSAQKNPTAFYLCASSGGTSGRPSSYNEQFFGPGTRLTVL.

The V call is TRBV10-3, the J call TRBJ2-7, with 8 bases aligning to TRBD2. V shed 9 bases, J shed 6 bases, and the junction held 13 bases outside the gene matches. Germline V gene lookup returns CDR1 ENHRY and CDR2 SYGVKD. This CDR3 contains 14 residues. The CDR3: CAITSGPDGVEQYF. In DNA form, the CDR3 reads TGTGCCATTACTAGCGGTCCGGACGGGGTCGAGCAGTACTTC.

The chain couples TRBV7-8 to TRBJ2-7; D perhaps matches TRBD1 (6 bases). V lost 3 bases and J lost 0, with 12 bases in between. Germline-derived CDR1 and CDR2 are SGHVS and FQNEAQ. The CDR3 spans 15 residues. CDR3 bases: TGTGCCAGCAGCTTGCATCAGGGGCCCTCCTACGAGCAGTACTTC. It yields the protein CASSLHQGPSYEQYF.

The chain employs TRBV5-1 and TRBJ2-7, with D tentatively TRBD2 (6 bases). Germline V gene sequence: CDR1 SGHRS, CDR2 YFSETQ. Trimming cost V 3 bases and J 0 bases, with 16 bases left between them. The CDR3 extends over 16 amino acids. The CDR3 loop reads CASSSGAGTDSYEQYF. In DNA form, the CDR3 reads TGCGCCAGCAGCTCCGGTGCGGGGACGGACTCCTACGAGCAGTACTTC.

With regard to this clone: In this CDR3 the conserved last residue, phenylalanine or tryptophan, is missing, so a read error is likely. The chain combines TRBV4-1 with TRBJ1-1; TRBD1 might be the D (6 bases). The CDR3 covers 16 residues. Trimming took off 0 bases at V and 4 bases at J, with 15 bases between the two ends. Germline V gene lookup returns CDR1 MGHRA and CDR2 YSYEKL. The CDR3 here is CASSQEGHPQATEAFL. The CDR3 DNA reads TGCGCCAGCAGCCAAGAGGGACATCCCCAGGCCACTGAAGCTTTCCTT.